Shown below are 12 T cell receptor beta chains from a single sample sequenced in a study of persistence of HIV-infected CD4 T cells. This was the immunoSEQ version 4 assay in survey mode. Generated by immunoSEQ multiplex PCR, the TCRdb table keeps only in-frame clones and is missing some. This table holds more than 35,000 clones, more than 70% found once. Lysates of CMV-infected fibroblasts at 10 ug/mL stimulated these cells. Sorted nonresponding memory CD4+ T cells were CD40L-negative, CD69-negative, CD45RO-high. Their target antigens are unknown. The sample here was CD4+ T cells sorted from PBMCs after roughly 18-hour stimulation, taken from a patient who received antiretroviral therapy. These receptors were taken from an adult man with HIV who was CMV-seropositive.

The chain joins TRBV19 to TRBJ2-2, with TRBD2 as a possible D gene (5 bases). V was cut by 7 bases and J by 2 bases, with 14 bases left in between. Looked up from germline, CDR1 is LNHDA and CDR2 is SQIVND (reference sequence). This CDR3 has 15 amino acids. The CDR3 coding sequence is TGTGCCAGTAAGAGGGTGGCAGTTAACACCGGGGAGCTGTTTTTT. The encoded protein is CASKRVAVNTGELFF.

This clone is medium-sized (0.01 to 0.1%). J is TRBJ1-2 and V is TRBV20-1, with D possibly TRBD1 on 6 matching bases. Germline V lookup: CDR1 DFQATT, CDR2 SNEGSKA (reference sequence). This CDR3 contains 10 residues. Trimming left V 6 bases short and J 11 bases short, with 13 bases between. DNA of the CDR3: TGCAGTGCCCGACAGGACTTTTACACCTTC. Translated, it gives CSARQDFYTF.

The rearrangement links TRBV19 to TRBJ1-2, with 8 bases matching TRBD1. With 7 bases clipped from V and 4 bases from J, the junction kept 2 bases outside the gene matches. The length of the CDR3 is 12 residues. Germline CDR1 is LNHDA and CDR2 is SQIVND (reference sequence). In DNA, the CDR3 is TGTGCCAGTACAGGGGGCGGCTATGGCTACACCTTC. Its translation: CASTGGGYGYTF. Full variable domain (remainder filled in from reference TRBV19 and TRBJ1-2): DGGITQSPKYLFRKEGQNVTLSCEQNLNHDAMYWYRQDPGQGLRLIYYSQIVNDFQKGDIAEGYSVSREKKESFPLTVTSAQKNPTAFYLCASTGGGYGYTFGSGTRLTVV.

The chain recombines TRBV7-2 with TRBJ2-4; D call uncertain. Germline V gene data show CDR1 as SGHTA and CDR2 as FQGNSA. Trimming left V 5 bases short and J 6 bases short, with 14 bases between. This CDR3 comprises 14 residues. CDR3 coding DNA: TGTGCCAGCAGCCAAGTCCGGGCCCCAAACATTCAGTACTTC. As protein: CASSQVRAPNIQYF.

This clone was recorded only once. The rearrangement joins TRBV24-1 to TRBJ2-5; D possibly corresponds to TRBD2 (6 bases). The germline gives CDR1 KGHDR, CDR2 SFDVKD. This CDR3 is built from 14 residues. Deletions cut 7 bases from V and 3 bases from J, with 14 bases between. CDR3 bases: TGTGCCACCAGCCGGGGGAACGCGGAAGAGACCCAGTACTTC. This gives the protein CATSRGNAEETQYF.

This clone was observed a few times. This chain uses TRBV4-1 with TRBJ1-5; D is uncertain. From germline, CDR1 is MGHRA and CDR2 YSYEKL. The CDR3 loop spans 13 amino acids. The V gene lost 0 bases and the J gene lost 5 bases, with 5 bases spanning the gap. CDR3 protein: CASSQEGYQPQHF. The CDR3 DNA sequence: TGCGCCAGCAGCCAAGAGGGGTATCAGCCCCAGCATTTT.

This clone was detected a few times. This CDR3 is CASSPGIQETQYF. CDR3 coding DNA: TGTGCCAGCAGCCCAGGGATTCAAGAGACCCAGTACTTC. The rearrangement links TRBV9 to TRBJ2-5; tentative D call: TRBD1 (5 bases). V was cut by 4 bases and J by 2 bases, with 9 bases left in between. The CDR3 contains 13 residues. Germline V gives CDR1 SGDLS, CDR2 YYNGEE.

The chain joins TRBV3-1 (or the pseudogene TRBV3-2) to TRBJ2-2, with D hard to call. Germline CDR1 and CDR2: LGHDT and YNNKEL (reference sequence). The CDR3 totals 13 residues. Between the trimmed V and J ends, which lost 3 bases and 3 bases, there was a span of 5 bases. CDR3 sequence reads: CASSQPHTGELFF. In nucleotides, the CDR3 is TGTGCCAGCAGCCAGCCGCACACCGGGGAGCTGTTTTTT.

The rearrangement links TRBV2 to TRBJ1-5, with a possible D match to TRBD1 (6 bases). Germline-derived CDR1 and CDR2 are SNHLY and FYNNEI. The CDR3 is made up of 14 amino acids. The V end was cut by 9 bases, the J end by 3 bases, with 15 bases between. CDR3 in DNA: TGTGCCAGTGCCTGGGGGCGTCCCAATCAGCCCCAGCATTTT. Translating gives CASAWGRPNQPQHF. The full variable domain, in which reference TRBV2 and TRBJ1-5 provide the parts outside the CDR3, is EPEVTQTPSHQVTQMGQEVILRCVPISNHLYFYWYRQILGQKVEFLVSFYNNEISEKSEIFDDQFSVERPDGSNFTLKIRSTKLEDSAMYFCASAWGRPNQPQHFGDGTRLSIL.

The chain joins TRBV4-1 to TRBJ2-7; 10 bases map to TRBD1. Germline V gene sequence: CDR1 MGHRA, CDR2 YSYEKL. The V and J ends lost 1 base and 5 bases, in that order; junction bases with no gene match: 5. This CDR3 has 15 residues. The CDR3: CASSQGDRGPHEQYF. The CDR3 nucleotides are TGCGCCAGCAGCCAAGGGGACAGGGGCCCCCACGAGCAGTACTTC.

The chain couples TRBV4-1 to TRBJ1-2; D not resolved. The length of the CDR3 is 15 residues. V was cut by 0 bases and J by 3 bases, with 11 bases left in between. Germline V CDR1 and CDR2: MGHRA, YSYEKL. In DNA, the CDR3 is TGCGCCAGCAGCCAAGATGGGCCGATTTACTATGGCTACACCTTC. It translates to CASSQDGPIYYGYTF.

The genes are TRBV5-4 and TRBJ2-3; D possibly uses TRBD1 or TRBD2 (5 bases each). V lost 4 bases to trimming and J lost 0 bases, with 6 bases between them. This CDR3 has 13 amino acids. Germline CDR1 SGHNT, CDR2 YYREEE (reference sequence). This chain's CDR3 is CASSRDSTDTQYF. The CDR3 DNA follows: TGTGCCAGCAGCCGGGACAGCACAGATACGCAGTATTTT.